A single sample gave rise to the 15 T cell receptor beta chains below, sequenced in a study of CD8 T cells in Susac syndrome. With random hexamers, 0.5 to 1 ug RNA was reverse transcribed. TCRdb ran MiXCR on the immunoSEQ multiplex PCR reads and lists one entry per CDR3 protein. The data show roughly 120,000 distinct CDR3 sequences, roughly 94% seen once. The sequenced material came from CD4+ T cells from PBMCs. Every receptor here comes from a human donor in good health.

This chain links TRBV2 with TRBJ2-5, with D unresolved. V dropped 6 bases and J dropped 5 bases, with 16 bases sitting between them. The CDR3 is made up of 14 amino acids. Germline CDR1 and CDR2: SNHLY and FYNNEI. CDR3 sequence reads: CASRPDLSPETQYF. The CDR3 DNA sequence: TGTGCCAGCAGACCGGACCTAAGTCCGGAGACCCAGTACTTC. Filled out from reference TRBV2 and TRBJ2-5, the complete variable domain reads EPEVTQTPSHQVTQMGQEVILRCVPISNHLYFYWYRQILGQKVEFLVSFYNNEISEKSEIFDDQFSVERPDGSNFTLKIRSTKLEDSAMYFCASRPDLSPETQYFGPGTRLLVL.

This clonotype was observed a single time. The chain couples TRBV6-5 to TRBJ2-7; 8 bases fit TRBD1. The junction had 0 bases not matched to a gene; V was cut back by 2 bases and J by 0 bases. This CDR3 region has 14 residues. From germline, CDR1 is MNHEY and CDR2 SVGAGI. CDR3 DNA sequence: TGTGCCAGCAGTTACGACAGGGGCTCCTACGAGCAGTACTTC. Protein: CASSYDRGSYEQYF.

This clonotype has just a few counts. This chain connects TRBV30 to TRBJ1-5; no definite D call. Germline V gene sequence: CDR1 GTSNPN, CDR2 SVGIG (reference sequence). CDR3 size: 13 residues. Trimming removed 0 bases at V and 0 bases at J, with 3 bases between. CDR3 sequence: CAWSVLSNQPQHF. The CDR3 DNA is TGTGCCTGGAGTGTACTTAGCAATCAGCCCCAGCATTTT.

This sequence joins TRBV2 and TRBJ2-2; D is undetermined. V lost 3 bases, J lost 6 bases, and 11 bases lay in between. This CDR3 has 14 residues. CDR1 SNHLY and CDR2 FYNNEI come from the germline V gene. CDR3 region: CASSDLSVPGELFF. The CDR3 DNA reads TGTGCCAGCAGTGATCTCTCGGTACCCGGGGAGCTGTTTTTT.

V and J are TRBV5-1 and TRBJ2-5; 8 bases align to TRBD1. This CDR3 is built from 15 residues. V dropped 5 bases and J dropped 3; count of bases not matched to a gene: 9. Germline values: CDR1 SGHRS, CDR2 YFSETQ. The CDR3 coding sequence is TGCGCCAGCAGACGGACAGGGAGTGGGGAAGAGACCCAGTACTTC. Translated, it gives CASRRTGSGEETQYF.

V gene TRBV9 combines with J gene TRBJ1-1; D is uncertain. The CDR3 loop spans 16 amino acids. CDR1 and CDR2 from the germline V gene are SGDLS and YYNGEE. With 0 bases removed from V and 4 bases from J, the gap between germline ends came to 16 bases. CDR3 sequence: CASSVAERPWGTEAFF. DNA of the CDR3: TGTGCCAGCAGCGTAGCAGAGAGACCCTGGGGCACTGAAGCTTTCTTT.

The chain joins TRBV5-1 to TRBJ2-5; 7 positions agree with TRBD2. The junction had 10 bases not matched to a gene; V was cut back by 4 bases and J by 1 base. CDR3 length: 16 amino acids. Looked up from germline, CDR1 is SGHRS and CDR2 is YFSETQ. The CDR3 DNA reads as TGCGCCAGCAGCCTCCCCAAGGGGACTATCCAAGAGACCCAGTACTTC. The encoded protein is CASSLPKGTIQETQYF.

The CDR3 loop reads CASSLRDGSPLHF. CDR3 nucleotide sequence: TGTGCCAGCAGTTTGAGGGATGGGTCACCCCTCCACTTT. The chain uses TRBV12-3 or TRBV12-4 and TRBJ1-6; D uncertain. V was clipped by 3 bases and J by 10 bases, with 10 bases between them. The CDR3 is made up of 13 amino acids.

This clonotype was found once. CDR3 residues: CSAQDRRDGYTF. CDR3 nucleotides: TGCAGTGCTCAGGACAGGCGGGATGGCTACACCTTC. The chain links TRBV20-1 to TRBJ1-2; 7 bases line up with TRBD1. Germline loops: CDR1 DFQATT, CDR2 SNEGSKA (reference sequence). V gave up 5 bases and J gave up 6 bases; unmatched junction bases: 6. CDR3 length equals 12 residues.

The chain has TRBV3-1 and TRBJ2-5, with unresolved D. Germline values: CDR1 LGHDT, CDR2 YNNKEL (reference sequence). Trimming shortened V by 4 bases and J by 2 bases, and 14 bases separated the two germline ends. The CDR3 covers 15 residues. The CDR3 loop reads CASSPQGTAQETQYF. The CDR3 coding sequence is TGTGCCAGCAGCCCCCAAGGAACAGCACAAGAGACCCAGTACTTC.

The chain employs TRBV29-1 and TRBJ2-1, with D possibly being TRBD2 (5 bases). CDR3 length: 14 amino acids. Trimming cost V 4 bases and J 0 bases, with 10 bases left between them. Germline lookup yields CDR1 SQVTM and CDR2 ANQGSEA. The CDR3 reads CSVGADHSYNEQFF. CDR3 DNA: TGCAGCGTTGGAGCGGACCACTCCTACAATGAGCAGTTCTTC.

The rearrangement links TRBV27 to TRBJ2-7; 7 bases fit TRBD1. The CDR3 spans 14 residues. CDR1 is MNHEY, CDR2 SMNVEV, per germline (reference sequence). V was clipped by 3 bases and J by 7 bases; unmatched bases: 9. In DNA, the CDR3 is TGTGCCAGCAGTTTGATGACAGGGTCCGGGGAGCAGTACTTC. Amino acids: CASSLMTGSGEQYF.

This chain links TRBV20-1 with TRBJ1-2; D perhaps matches TRBD1 (5 bases). V was pared by 4 bases and J by 7 bases, with 10 bases between. This CDR3 is built from 11 residues. The germline CDR1 and CDR2 sequences are DFQATT and SNEGSKA (reference sequence). This CDR3 is CSANYGAGYTF. The DNA for the CDR3 is TGCAGTGCTAATTACGGGGCTGGCTACACCTTC.

This sequence joins TRBV9 and TRBJ2-1; 14 positions match TRBD2. V trimming: 3 bases; J trimming: 5 bases; junction bases outside the gene matches: 4. Per germline, CDR1 SGDLS and CDR2 YYNGEE. CDR3 length equals 16 residues. The CDR3: CASSGGLAGGHNEQFF. DNA for the CDR3: TGTGCCAGCAGCGGCGGACTAGCGGGAGGCCACAATGAGCAGTTCTTC. The full variable domain, completed using reference TRBV9 and TRBJ2-1, is DSGVTQTPKHLITATGQRVTLRCSPRSGDLSVYWYQQSLDQGLQFLIQYYNGEERAKGNILERFSAQQFPDLHSELNLSSLELGDSALYFCASSGGLAGGHNEQFFGPGTRLTVL.

This chain's CDR3 is CASSTRLGWGPYGYTF. The DNA for the CDR3 is TGTGCCAGTAGTACCCGCCTTGGGTGGGGGCCCTATGGCTACACCTTC. V usage is TRBV19 and J usage is TRBJ1-2, with a tentative D call TRBD1 (6 bases). Looked up from germline, CDR1 is LNHDA and CDR2 is SQIVND (reference sequence). This CDR3 is built from 16 residues. V lost 4 bases to trimming and J lost 4 bases, with 19 bases between them. Full variable domain (missing parts from reference TRBV19 and TRBJ1-2): DGGITQSPKYLFRKEGQNVTLSCEQNLNHDAMYWYRQDPGQGLRLIYYSQIVNDFQKGDIAEGYSVSREKKESFPLTVTSAQKNPTAFYLCASSTRLGWGPYGYTFGSGTRLTVV.